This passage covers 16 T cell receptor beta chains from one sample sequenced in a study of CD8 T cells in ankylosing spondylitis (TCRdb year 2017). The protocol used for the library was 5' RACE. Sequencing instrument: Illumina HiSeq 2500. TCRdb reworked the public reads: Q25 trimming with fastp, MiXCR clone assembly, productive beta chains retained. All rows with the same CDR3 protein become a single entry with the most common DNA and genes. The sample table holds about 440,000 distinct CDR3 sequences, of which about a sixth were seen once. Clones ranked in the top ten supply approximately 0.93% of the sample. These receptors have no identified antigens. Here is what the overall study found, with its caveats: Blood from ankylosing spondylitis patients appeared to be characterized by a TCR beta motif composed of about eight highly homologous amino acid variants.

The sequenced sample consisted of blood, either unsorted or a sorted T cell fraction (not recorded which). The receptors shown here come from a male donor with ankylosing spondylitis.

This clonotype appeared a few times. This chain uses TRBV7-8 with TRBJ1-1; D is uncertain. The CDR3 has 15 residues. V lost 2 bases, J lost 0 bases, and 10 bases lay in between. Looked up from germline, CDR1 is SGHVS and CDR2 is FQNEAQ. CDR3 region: CASSLSAVMNTEAFF. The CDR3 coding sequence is TGTGCCAGCAGCTTATCCGCCGTAATGAACACTGAAGCTTTCTTT.

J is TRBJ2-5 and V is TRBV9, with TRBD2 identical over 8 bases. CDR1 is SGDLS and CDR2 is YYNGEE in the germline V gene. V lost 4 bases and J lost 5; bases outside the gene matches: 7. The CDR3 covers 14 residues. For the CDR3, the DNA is TGTGCCAGCAGCACAGCCGGGGGGGGCGAGACCCAGTACTTC. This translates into CASSTAGGGETQYF.

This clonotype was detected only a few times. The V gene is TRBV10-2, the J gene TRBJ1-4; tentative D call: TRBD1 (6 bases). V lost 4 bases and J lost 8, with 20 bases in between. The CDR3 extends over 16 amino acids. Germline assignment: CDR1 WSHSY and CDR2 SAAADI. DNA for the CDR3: TGCGCCAGCAGTGCGATGCTCGGGGAGGGGGAAGAAAAACTGTTTTTT. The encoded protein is CASSAMLGEGEEKLFF.

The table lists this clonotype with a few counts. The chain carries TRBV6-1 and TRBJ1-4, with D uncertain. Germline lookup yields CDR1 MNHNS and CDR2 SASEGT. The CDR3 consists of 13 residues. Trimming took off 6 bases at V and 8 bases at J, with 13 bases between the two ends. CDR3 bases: TGTGCCAGCAGGGAATTTAGAGAGGAAAAACTGTTTTTT. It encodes CASREFREEKLFF.

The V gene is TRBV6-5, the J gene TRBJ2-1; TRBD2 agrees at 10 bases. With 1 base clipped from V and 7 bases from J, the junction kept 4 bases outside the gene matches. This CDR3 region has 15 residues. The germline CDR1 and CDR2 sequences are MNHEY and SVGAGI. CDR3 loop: CASSYWASGRNEQFF. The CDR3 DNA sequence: TGTGCCAGCAGTTACTGGGCTAGCGGGAGAAATGAGCAGTTCTTC.

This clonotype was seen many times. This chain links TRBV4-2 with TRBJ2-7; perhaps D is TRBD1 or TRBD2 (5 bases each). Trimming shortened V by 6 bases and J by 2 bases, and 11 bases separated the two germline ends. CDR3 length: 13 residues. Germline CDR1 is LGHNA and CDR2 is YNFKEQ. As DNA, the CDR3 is TGTGCCAGCAGAAGGGACGGAGCCTACGAGCAGTACTTC. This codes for CASRRDGAYEQYF.

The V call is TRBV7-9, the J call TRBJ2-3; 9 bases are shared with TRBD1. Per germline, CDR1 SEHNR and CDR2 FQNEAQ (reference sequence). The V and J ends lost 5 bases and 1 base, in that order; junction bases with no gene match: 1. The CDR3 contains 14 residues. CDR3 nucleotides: TGTGCCAGCAGCCGACAGGGGGGCACAGATACGCAGTATTTT. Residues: CASSRQGGTDTQYF.

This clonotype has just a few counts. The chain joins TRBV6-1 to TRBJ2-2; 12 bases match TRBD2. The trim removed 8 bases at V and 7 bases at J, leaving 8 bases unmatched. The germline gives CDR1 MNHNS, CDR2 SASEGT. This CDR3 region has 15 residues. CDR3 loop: CASGGLAGLIGELFF. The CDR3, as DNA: TGTGCCAGCGGAGGACTAGCGGGATTGATCGGGGAGCTGTTTTTT.

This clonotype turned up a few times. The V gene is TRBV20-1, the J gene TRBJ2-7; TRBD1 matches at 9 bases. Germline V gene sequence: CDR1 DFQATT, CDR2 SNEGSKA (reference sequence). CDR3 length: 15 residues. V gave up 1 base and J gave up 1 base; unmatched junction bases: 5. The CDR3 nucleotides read TGCAGTGCTAGAGTTCCGGGACAGGGATCCTACGAGCAGTACTTC. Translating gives CSARVPGQGSYEQYF.

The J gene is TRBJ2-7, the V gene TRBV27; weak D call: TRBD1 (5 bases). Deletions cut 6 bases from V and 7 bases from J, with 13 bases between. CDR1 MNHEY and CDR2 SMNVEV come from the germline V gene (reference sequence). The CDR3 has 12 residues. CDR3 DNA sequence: TGTGCCAGCAGAGGGGCTTTTGGGGAGCAGTACTTC. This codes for CASRGAFGEQYF.

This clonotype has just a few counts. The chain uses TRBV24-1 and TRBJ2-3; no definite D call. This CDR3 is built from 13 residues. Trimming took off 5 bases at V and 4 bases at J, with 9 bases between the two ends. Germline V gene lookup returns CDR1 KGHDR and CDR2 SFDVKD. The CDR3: CATSGGPADTQYF. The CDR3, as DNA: TGTGCCACCAGTGGCGGACCGGCAGATACGCAGTATTTT.

CDR3 sequence (DNA): TGTGCCAGCAGGTCGGGCGGGGACAGGGCAGCACTTCGAAACACCATATATTTT. The encoded protein is CASRSGGDRAALRNTIYF. The chain carries TRBV28 and TRBJ1-3; TRBD1 aligns across 9 bases. This CDR3 spans 18 amino acids. Germline lookup yields CDR1 MDHEN and CDR2 SYDVKM. The ends lost 6 bases at V and 5 bases at J; junction bases unmatched: 17.

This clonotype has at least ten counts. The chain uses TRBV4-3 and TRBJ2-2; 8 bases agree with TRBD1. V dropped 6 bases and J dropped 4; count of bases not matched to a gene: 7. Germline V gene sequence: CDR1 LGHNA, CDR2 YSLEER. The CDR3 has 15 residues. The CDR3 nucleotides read TGCGCCAGCAGACCAGGGGGCTTCAGCACCGGGGAGCTGTTTTTT. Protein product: CASRPGGFSTGELFF.

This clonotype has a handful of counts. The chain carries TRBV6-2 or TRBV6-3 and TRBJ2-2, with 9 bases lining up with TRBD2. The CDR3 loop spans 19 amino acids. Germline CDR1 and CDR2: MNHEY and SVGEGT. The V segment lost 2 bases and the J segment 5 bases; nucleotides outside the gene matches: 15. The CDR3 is CASSYPSGSGSLWTGELFF. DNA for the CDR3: TGTGCCAGCAGTTACCCCTCGGGTAGCGGGAGCTTGTGGACCGGGGAGCTGTTTTTT.

Written as DNA, the CDR3 is TGTGCCAGCAGATCCAGGGCGTATGGGACAGCGAGCACAGATACGCAGTATTTT. It is translated as CASRSRAYGTASTDTQYF. J is TRBJ2-3 and V is TRBV28; 7 nucleotides align to TRBD1. The V segment lost 6 bases and the J segment 0 bases; nucleotides outside the gene matches: 15. From germline, CDR1 is MDHEN and CDR2 SYDVKM. This CDR3 region has 18 residues.

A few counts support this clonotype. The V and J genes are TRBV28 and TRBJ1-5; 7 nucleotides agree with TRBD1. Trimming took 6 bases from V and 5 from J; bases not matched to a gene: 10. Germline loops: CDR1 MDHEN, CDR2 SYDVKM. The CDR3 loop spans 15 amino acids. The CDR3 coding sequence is TGTGCCAGCAGCCTGACAGGGATCCGTCATCAGCCCCAGCATTTT. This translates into CASSLTGIRHQPQHF.